This T cell receptor beta chain was documented in a study of identical twins. Trimming took 7 bases from V and 6 from J, leaving 22 bases between them. Germline assignment: CDR1 SNHLY and CDR2 FYNNEI. The CDR3 is 16 amino acids. As regards this clonotype: The antigen is undetermined.

Study outcomes and limitations: Compared with unrelated sharing, twin-shared out-of-frame alpha sequences had more low-probability sequences.

MiXCR, run by TCRdb on the 5' RACE reads, gives a single entry per CDR3 protein. The sample shows 450,000 to 650,000 distinct CDR3 sequences, about 16% of them seen only once. The same sample was also used in a study of yellow fever vaccine responses in identical twins.

Material for sequencing was CD4+ T cells sorted from blood. J is TRBJ2-1 and V is TRBV2; D might be TRBD1 (6 bases). The receptor comes from a woman under 30 in good health. In DNA form, the CDR3 reads TGTGCCAGCACCGGAGAGGGGGTCTCCCGGATCAATGAGCAGTTCTTC. It yields the protein CASTGEGVSRINEQFF. Drawing the rest from reference TRBV2 and TRBJ2-1, the complete variable domain is EPEVTQTPSHQVTQMGQEVILRCVPISNHLYFYWYRQILGQKVEFLVSFYNNEISEKSEIFDDQFSVERPDGSNFTLKIRSTKLEDSAMYFCASTGEGVSRINEQFFGPGTRLTVL.